The 27 T cell receptor beta chains listed next were all sequenced from one sample in a study of vaccination and CD4 T cells after COVID-19. For these TCRs, the target antigens are not known. Treatment specified: roughly 10-day PBMC culture with coronavirus spike peptide pools or control peptides (ViraFEST assay). Cultured CD4+ T cells had their DNA profiled by the Oncomine TCR Beta short-read assay. MiXCR was run by TCRdb on the PCR reads, yielding one entry per CDR3 protein. The sample holds around 19,000 distinct CDR3 sequences, around 50% seen once. The specimen sequenced was CD4+ T cells from blood, cultured in vitro. All receptors come from a human donor who had recovered from COVID-19.

In its sample, this clonotype was seen a few times. The chain combines TRBV21-1 with TRBJ1-5; the DNA was not compared with TRBD1, the D call given in the table. TRBV21-1 is a recognized pseudogene. This CDR3 is 13 amino acids long. This CDR3 is CASRSGHGQPQHF. CDR3 DNA: TGTGCCTCCAGATCGGGGCACGGTCAGCCCCAGCATTTT.

The chain carries TRBV20-1 and TRBJ1-1; D is possibly TRBD1 (5 bases). Germline CDR1 and CDR2: DFQATT and SNEGSKA (reference sequence). V was cut by 4 bases and J by 5 bases, with 14 bases left in between. The CDR3 contains 13 residues. CDR3 sequence reads: CSAIRTRRTEAFF. The CDR3 coding sequence is TGCAGTGCTATTCGGACAAGAAGGACTGAAGCTTTCTTT.

This clonotype occurred a few times. The gene calls are TRBV28 and TRBJ2-3; possible D gene TRBD1, 6 bases. V gave up 2 bases and J gave up 2 bases, with 20 bases separating them. This CDR3 is built from 18 residues. Germline V lookup: CDR1 MDHEN, CDR2 SYDVKM. The CDR3 region has the DNA TGTGCCAGCAGTTTAAAGACAAGGGGGAAGAGGTACACAGATACGCAGTATTTT. Protein: CASSLKTRGKRYTDTQYF.

V gene TRBV15 combines with J gene TRBJ1-2, with D possibly being TRBD1 (5 bases). The CDR3 contains 14 residues. V lost 3 bases, J lost 2 bases, and 10 bases lay in between. Germline V gene data show CDR1 as LNHNV and CDR2 as YYDKDF (reference sequence). Written as DNA, the CDR3 is TGTGCCACCAGCAGGGAACAGGAGAACTATGGCTACACCTTC. Protein product: CATSREQENYGYTF.

This clonotype was detected once. The chain recombines TRBV9 with TRBJ1-1; 7 nucleotides align to TRBD1. V dropped 4 bases and J dropped 7; count of bases not matched to a gene: 1. In germline, CDR1 is SGDLS, CDR2 YYNGEE. The CDR3 loop spans 11 amino acids. The CDR3 sequence: CASSRDSEAFF. CDR3 sequence (DNA): TGTGCCAGCAGCCGGGACAGTGAAGCTTTCTTT.

The J gene is TRBJ1-5, the V gene TRBV19; 9 nucleotides line up with TRBD1. Trimming took 5 bases from V and 1 from J; bases not matched to a gene: 12. The CDR3 totals 18 residues. In germline, CDR1 is LNHDA, CDR2 SQIVND (reference sequence). The CDR3 bases are TGTGCCAGTAGTTTGAACAGGGGGCAGCGCGTAAGCAATCAGCCCCAGCATTTT. The encoded protein is CASSLNRGQRVSNQPQHF. Complete variable domain (other parts from reference TRBV19 and TRBJ1-5): DGGITQSPKYLFRKEGQNVTLSCEQNLNHDAMYWYRQDPGQGLRLIYYSQIVNDFQKGDIAEGYSVSREKKESFPLTVTSAQKNPTAFYLCASSLNRGQRVSNQPQHFGDGTRLSIL.

The chain links TRBV11-2 to TRBJ2-2, with TRBD1 matching over 9 bases. Germline V CDR1 and CDR2: SGHAT, FQNNGV. The CDR3 totals 16 residues. J gave up 7 bases and V 2 bases, and 8 bases lay outside the gene matches. The CDR3 nucleotides are TGTGCCAGCAGCTTATTGAACAGGGGGCAATTCGGGGAGCTGTTTTTT. Translation gives CASSLLNRGQFGELFF.

This chain links TRBV11-2 with TRBJ2-5; unclear D gene. The V and J ends lost 1 base and 5 bases respectively, with 5 bases between them. Germline-derived CDR1 and CDR2 are SGHAT and FQNNGV. The length of the CDR3 is 12 residues. CDR3 in DNA: TGTGCCAGCAGCTTAGGTACGGAGACCCAGTACTTC. Its protein product is CASSLGTETQYF.

The CDR3 region is CSASRAQAQYF. Here the CDR3 DNA reads TGCAGTGCTTCTCGGGCTCAGGCCCAGTACTTC. The rearrangement joins TRBV20-1 to TRBJ2-5; no firm D call. The V gene's germline CDR1 is DFQATT and CDR2 SNEGSKA (reference sequence). The CDR3 consists of 11 residues. V lost 5 bases, J lost 9 bases, and 13 bases lay in between.

Comment on this clonotype: This could be a read error, since a much larger clone is one nucleotide away. The chain uses TRBV7-2 and TRBJ2-3; a possible D gene is TRBD2 (6 bases). The CDR3 contains 15 residues. The germline V gene encodes CDR1 SGHTA and CDR2 FQGNSA. Trimming left V 5 bases short and J 4 bases short, with 16 bases between. The CDR3 DNA reads as TGTGCCAGCAGCAAGGACTACCTTAGCGCAGATACGCAGTATTTT. Its translation is CASSKDYLSADTQYF.

This clonotype has more than one count but fewer than ten. This chain joins TRBV20-1 and TRBJ1-2; 12 bases are shared with TRBD1. The germline V gene has CDR1 DFQATT and CDR2 SNEGSKA (reference sequence). The CDR3 sequence is 17 residues long. Trimming removed 0 bases from V and 8 bases from J; junction bases left unmatched: 13. Here the CDR3 DNA reads TGCAGTGCTAGAGATGGGCCGGGACAGGGGGCGCTTAGCGGCTACACCTTC. It translates to CSARDGPGQGALSGYTF.

This chain connects TRBV15 to TRBJ1-6; 7 nucleotides match TRBD1. The V and J ends lost 0 bases and 10 bases, in that order; junction bases with no gene match: 6. In germline, CDR1 is LNHNV, CDR2 YYDKDF (reference sequence). CDR3 length: 15 amino acids. CDR3 loop: CATSREGRGSSPLHF. DNA of the CDR3: TGTGCCACCAGCAGAGAGGGCAGGGGGAGCTCACCCCTCCACTTT.

V is TRBV6-1 and J is TRBJ1-2; a weak D match, TRBD1 (5 bases). The germline V and J ends were trimmed by 8 bases and 2 bases, with 9 bases remaining between them. This CDR3 is 12 amino acids long. CDR1 MNHNS and CDR2 SASEGT come from the germline V gene. CDR3: CASQGANYGYTF. The CDR3 DNA follows: TGTGCCAGCCAGGGTGCCAACTATGGCTACACCTTC.

The rearrangement uses TRBV7-3 and TRBJ1-2, with 8 bases fitting TRBD1. The CDR3 has 14 residues. V gave up 5 bases and J gave up 10 bases; unmatched junction bases: 12. Germline V gives CDR1 SGHTA, CDR2 FQGTGA. The CDR3 reads CASSPNQGTGPYTF. The DNA of the CDR3 is TGTGCCAGCAGCCCGAATCAAGGGACAGGTCCCTACACCTTC.

The chain recombines TRBV7-9 with TRBJ1-2, with 8 bases aligning to TRBD1. Trimming removed 2 bases from V and 12 bases from J; junction bases left unmatched: 5. Germline CDR1 reads SEHNR; CDR2 reads FQNEAQ (reference sequence). The CDR3 is 12 residues long. In DNA form, the CDR3 reads TGTGCCAGCAGCTTAAGTCAGGGGGCGAACACCTTC. This translates into CASSLSQGANTF. Full variable domain (outside the CDR3, taken from reference TRBV7-9 and TRBJ1-2): DTGVSQNPRHKITKRGQNVTFRCDPISEHNRLYWYRQTLGQGPEFLTYFQNEAQLEKSRLLSDRFSAERPKGSFSTLEIQRTEQGDSAMYLCASSLSQGANTFGSGTRLTVV.

V usage is TRBV20-1 and J usage is TRBJ2-3; TRBD2 matches 7 bases. The CDR3 is 12 residues long. With 5 bases clipped from V and 4 bases from J, the junction kept 3 bases outside the gene matches. CDR1 is DFQATT and CDR2 is SNEGSKA in the germline V gene (reference sequence). The CDR3 loop is CSAAGGADTQYF. In DNA form, the CDR3 reads TGCAGTGCTGCTGGGGGGGCAGATACGCAGTATTTT.

The chain links TRBV9 to TRBJ2-4, with D hard to call. Germline CDR1 reads SGDLS; CDR2 reads YYNGEE. There are 16 residues in the CDR3. The germline V and J ends were trimmed by 0 bases and 0 bases, with 10 bases remaining between them. The chain's CDR3 is CASSVGPVLAKNIQYF. In DNA form, the CDR3 reads TGTGCCAGCAGCGTAGGACCGGTTCTAGCCAAAAACATTCAGTACTTC.

The gene calls are TRBV15 and TRBJ1-2, with D possibly matching TRBD1 (6 bases). Trimming took 5 bases from V and 1 from J, leaving 20 bases between them. Germline-derived CDR1 and CDR2 are LNHNV and YYDKDF (reference sequence). CDR3 length equals 17 residues. The CDR3 DNA reads TGTGCCACCAGCGGTGATACACAGGGACCCATTAACTATGGCTACACCTTC. It codes for CATSGDTQGPINYGYTF.

The chain couples TRBV7-3 to TRBJ2-1; D may be TRBD2 (5 bases). Trimming took off 2 bases at V and 9 bases at J, with 11 bases between the two ends. Germline V lookup: CDR1 SGHTA, CDR2 FQGTGA. The CDR3 has 13 residues. This CDR3 reads CASSLGLQTEQFF. Here the CDR3 DNA reads TGTGCCAGCAGCTTAGGACTTCAGACTGAGCAGTTCTTC.

This clonotype was seen a handful of times. This sequence joins TRBV6-5 and TRBJ1-5, with D unresolved. Trimming pared 2 bases from V and 5 bases from J, leaving 7 bases between. There are 13 residues in the CDR3. Germline CDR1 and CDR2: MNHEY and SVGAGI. CDR3 nucleotide sequence: TGTGCCAGCAGTTACAGTGGGGATCAGCCCCAGCATTTT. Translated: CASSYSGDQPQHF.

The CDR3 is CATSRGSLAVQETQYF. The CDR3 region has the DNA TGTGCCACCAGCAGAGGAAGCCTAGCCGTGCAAGAGACCCAGTACTTC. The chain employs TRBV15 and TRBJ2-5, with D perhaps TRBD2 (5 bases). CDR3 size: 16 residues. Germline V gene lookup returns CDR1 LNHNV and CDR2 YYDKDF (reference sequence). The V end lost 1 base, the J end lost 2 bases, and 14 bases lay between the germline ends.

This chain's CDR3 is CASSLIGGRATDTQYF. CDR3 nucleotide sequence: TGTGCCAGCAGCTTAATAGGTGGCAGAGCCACAGATACGCAGTATTTT. The chain employs TRBV7-8 and TRBJ2-3; no definite D call. Germline CDR1 is SGHVS and CDR2 is FQNEAQ. The V gene lost 2 bases and the J gene lost 2 bases, with 14 bases spanning the gap. The CDR3 totals 16 residues.

This clonotype turned up a few times. The chain recombines TRBV5-1 with TRBJ1-6; D remains ambiguous. CDR1 SGHRS and CDR2 YFSETQ come from the germline V gene. The CDR3 has 14 amino acids. V was cut by 1 base and J by 5 bases, with 7 bases left in between. The chain's CDR3 is CASSLNPHNSPLHF. The DNA for the CDR3 is TGCGCCAGCAGCTTGAACCCTCATAATTCACCCCTCCACTTT.

This clonotype was seen a handful of times. The J gene is TRBJ2-3, the V gene TRBV15; D is ambiguous. V was clipped by 8 bases and J by 1 base, with 13 bases between them. This CDR3 has 14 residues. The germline V gene encodes CDR1 LNHNV and CDR2 YYDKDF (reference sequence). This CDR3 is CATASSRRTDTQYF. CDR3 bases: TGTGCCACCGCCTCTTCGAGACGCACAGATACGCAGTATTTT.

The chain combines TRBV6-2 or TRBV6-3 with TRBJ2-7; D call uncertain. This CDR3 is 13 amino acids long. CDR1 and CDR2 (germline): MNHEY, SVGEGT. Trimming shortened V by 8 bases and J by 7 bases, and 18 bases separated the two germline ends. The CDR3 DNA reads TGTGCCAGCGGTATCCCCCCGTTGGGTGAGCAGTACTTC. Translated: CASGIPPLGEQYF.

The genes are TRBV12-3 or TRBV12-4 and TRBJ1-1, with a possible D match to TRBD1 (6 bases). CDR3 length: 14 residues. V was cut by 5 bases and J by 4 bases, with 14 bases left in between. In nucleotides, the CDR3 is TGTGCCAGCAGTCCACAGGGTCTGCGCACTGAAGCTTTCTTT. As protein: CASSPQGLRTEAFF.

The chain carries TRBV28 and TRBJ2-7, with D possibly TRBD1 on 5 matching bases. Trimming removed 6 bases from V and 7 bases from J, with 22 bases in between. The germline CDR1 and CDR2 sequences are MDHEN and SYDVKM. This CDR3 is built from 15 residues. The CDR3 loop reads CASRVGASPTAEQYF. In DNA form, the CDR3 reads TGTGCCAGCAGGGTTGGGGCGAGCCCAACAGCGGAGCAGTACTTC.